One and the same sample provided the 19 T cell receptor beta chains below, sequenced in a study of blood T cell repertoires in COVID-19 (TCRdb year 2020). The library was produced with the immunoSEQ multiplex PCR assay. TCRdb took this table from immuneACCESS and kept in-frame rearrangements with V and J called. Such tables lack part of the clones; where checked against another copy, unresolved V genes explain under half of the gap, and the rest is unexplained. The table for this sample lists a few hundred thousand clones; approximately 90% of them were counted only once. The ten largest clones capture about 3% of the sample. Source material: peripheral blood. These receptors all come from a man aged 18 to 30 with active or convalescent COVID-19.

J is TRBJ2-2 and V is TRBV4-3; 12 bases align to TRBD2. The ends lost 0 bases at V and 7 bases at J; junction bases unmatched: 12. The CDR3 extends over 19 amino acids. CDR1 and CDR2 from the germline V gene are LGHNA and YSLEER. The CDR3 DNA reads as TGCGCCAGCAGCCAAGAGGCGGGTTCAGCTAGCGGGAGGGGCGGGGAGCTGTTTTTT. This gives the protein CASSQEAGSASGRGGELFF.

The chain uses TRBV6-5 and TRBJ2-1; maybe TRBD1 (5 bases). The V gene's germline CDR1 is MNHEY and CDR2 SVGAGI. CDR3 length: 14 residues. V lost 1 base and J 4 bases, leaving 8 bases between the germline ends. CDR3 amino acids: CASSYWGPYNEQFF. The CDR3 region has the DNA TGTGCCAGCAGTTACTGGGGCCCTTACAATGAGCAGTTCTTC.

The genes are TRBV9 and TRBJ2-7, with 7 bases fitting TRBD2. The J segment lost 1 base and the V segment lost 0 bases, leaving 7 bases of the junction unmatched. The CDR3 loop spans 16 amino acids. Germline values: CDR1 SGDLS, CDR2 YYNGEE. This CDR3 reads CASSVDLAGASYEQYF. CDR3 DNA: TGTGCCAGCAGCGTAGATCTGGCGGGAGCATCCTACGAGCAGTACTTC.

The chain links TRBV9 to TRBJ1-6, with 7 bases fitting TRBD1. This CDR3 has 13 amino acids. The germline CDR1 and CDR2 sequences are SGDLS and YYNGEE. After removal of 2 bases from V and 13 bases from J, the junction contained 6 bases not matched to a gene. The CDR3 loop reads CASSVDRASPLHF. DNA for the CDR3: TGTGCCAGCAGCGTCGACAGGGCTTCGCCCCTCCACTTT.

The chain employs TRBV5-1 and TRBJ1-1, with 10 positions matching TRBD1. Germline V gene lookup returns CDR1 SGHRS and CDR2 YFSETQ. V was clipped by 4 bases and J by 7 bases; unmatched bases: 7. The CDR3 sequence is 14 residues long. CDR3 region: CASSQDRGYDEAFF. Here the CDR3 DNA reads TGCGCCAGCAGCCAGGACAGGGGGTACGATGAAGCTTTCTTT.

The table lists this clone with a count of one. V gene TRBV25-1 combines with J gene TRBJ1-1, with 10 bases identical to TRBD1. Germline CDR1 and CDR2: MGHDK and SYGVNS. J gave up 4 bases and V 0 bases, and 8 bases lay outside the gene matches. The CDR3 contains 17 residues. The CDR3 DNA reads TGTGCCAGCAGTGAATATGACGGACAGGGGGGTGTCACTGAAGCTTTCTTT. Encoded protein: CASSEYDGQGGVTEAFF.

For this clone: Other DNA sequences of this sample code for an identical CDR3. The chain has TRBV28 and TRBJ1-2; 7 nucleotides match TRBD1. Germline loops: CDR1 MDHEN, CDR2 SYDVKM. Losses at the gene ends were 6 bases for V and 3 bases for J; bases not matched to a gene: 4. This CDR3 contains 13 residues. CDR3 region: CASSLTGDYGYTF. Written as DNA, the CDR3 is TGTGCCAGCAGCCTAACAGGGGACTATGGCTACACCTTC.

The rearrangement uses TRBV6-5 and TRBJ1-6; unclear D gene. Per germline, CDR1 MNHEY and CDR2 SVGAGI. The V end lost 6 bases, the J end lost 7 bases, and 16 bases lay between the germline ends. The CDR3 length is 15 residues. CDR3 coding DNA: TGTGCCAGCAGCAGAGATCCGGAGAACAATTCACCCCTCCACTTT. Translated: CASSRDPENNSPLHF.

V is TRBV29-1 and J is TRBJ2-7; D is undetermined. The CDR3 has 12 amino acids. The V and J ends lost 4 bases and 3 bases respectively, with 10 bases between them. Germline CDR1 reads SQVTM; CDR2 reads ANQGSEA. CDR3 bases: TGCAGCGTTGTGGTCCCGAGCTACGAGCAGTACTTC. It yields the protein CSVVVPSYEQYF.

This clone has just a few counts. The chain combines TRBV12-2 with TRBJ1-5; the table's D call TRBD1 went unverified against the DNA. TRBV12-2 is deemed a pseudogene. The CDR3 totals 14 residues. The CDR3 sequence: CASRFSGVYQPQHF. DNA of the CDR3: TGTGCAAGTCGCTTTTCAGGGGTCTATCAGCCCCAGCATTTT.

The rearrangement links TRBV4-3 to TRBJ2-1; D not certain. CDR1 is LGHNA and CDR2 is YSLEER in the germline V gene. V lost 0 bases and J lost 9, with 12 bases in between. The CDR3 length is 14 residues. In DNA, the CDR3 is TGCGCCAGCAGCCAAGAACCCATGAGTGGTGAGCAGTTCTTC. As protein: CASSQEPMSGEQFF.

The CDR3 region is CVGGGKARYGYTF. The CDR3 coding sequence is TGTGTAGGGGGGGGCAAAGCCCGCTATGGCTACACCTTC. The chain couples TRBV24-1 to TRBJ1-2, with TRBD1 as a possible D gene (6 bases). Germline-derived CDR1 and CDR2 are KGHDR and SFDVKD. This CDR3 spans 13 amino acids.

The rearrangement uses TRBV28 and TRBJ2-7, with D uncertain. This CDR3 comprises 13 residues. V lost 6 bases, J lost 3 bases, and 12 bases lay in between. The germline CDR1 and CDR2 sequences are MDHEN and SYDVKM. The CDR3 DNA follows: TGTGCCAGCAGCCCCACAGAAAACTACGAGCAGTACTTC. Translation: CASSPTENYEQYF.

The chain carries TRBV3-1 (or the pseudogene TRBV3-2) and TRBJ2-1; 9 bases agree with TRBD2. With 6 bases clipped from V and 12 bases from J, the junction kept 3 bases outside the gene matches. CDR3 length: 11 residues. Per the germline V gene, CDR1 is LGHDT and CDR2 is YNNKEL (reference sequence). CDR3 in amino acids: CASSHSGGQFF. CDR3 nucleotides: TGTGCCAGCAGTCATAGCGGGGGGCAGTTCTTC.

Written as DNA, the CDR3 is TGCAGCGTTGTGGGCGGACTAGTCGGATACGAGCAGTACTTC. Amino acid sequence: CSVVGGLVGYEQYF. The chain combines TRBV29-1 with TRBJ2-7, with 7 nucleotides matching TRBD2. This CDR3 has 14 residues. Germline V gene sequence: CDR1 SQVTM, CDR2 ANQGSEA. Losses at the gene ends were 4 bases for V and 4 bases for J; bases not matched to a gene: 10.

The V gene is TRBV7-9, the J gene TRBJ1-6; unclear D gene. The CDR3 runs to 14 residues. V was cut by 1 base and J by 12 bases, with 13 bases left in between. From germline, CDR1 is SEHNR and CDR2 FQNEAQ (reference sequence). The CDR3 sequence: CASSLVAAIQPLHF. The CDR3 nucleotides are TGTGCCAGCAGCTTAGTAGCGGCCATCCAACCCCTCCACTTT. The full variable domain, its missing parts supplied by reference TRBV7-9 and TRBJ1-6, is DTGVSQNPRHKITKRGQNVTFRCDPISEHNRLYWYRQTLGQGPEFLTYFQNEAQLEKSRLLSDRFSAERPKGSFSTLEIQRTEQGDSAMYLCASSLVAAIQPLHFGNGTRLTVT.

This chain joins TRBV21-1 and TRBJ1-5; the D call of TRBD1 is as the table states it, not checked on the DNA. TRBV21-1 is tagged as a pseudogene. This CDR3 region has 16 residues. CDR3 nucleotides: TGTGCCAGCAGCCGCACCGGGACAGGGTACAATCAGCCCCAGCATTTT. This encodes CASSRTGTGYNQPQHF.

This clone was picked up a small number of times. This chain uses TRBV28 with TRBJ1-2; 8 bases are a match to TRBD1. This CDR3 has 13 residues. CDR1 MDHEN and CDR2 SYDVKM come from the germline V gene. The J segment lost 6 bases and the V segment lost 3 bases, leaving 3 bases of the junction unmatched. The CDR3 region has the DNA TGTGCCAGCAGTTTTGTGACAGGGGATGGCTACACCTTC. This codes for CASSFVTGDGYTF.

V is TRBV14 and J is TRBJ1-1; possible D gene TRBD1, 6 bases. Germline CDR1 is SGHDN and CDR2 is FVKESK. Between the trimmed V and J ends, which lost 4 bases and 2 bases, there was a span of 20 bases. The CDR3 is 17 residues long. The chain's CDR3 is CASSPRDIYRPNTEAFF. The CDR3 DNA sequence: TGTGCCAGCAGCCCCCGGGACATCTATCGCCCTAACACTGAAGCTTTCTTT.